The present TCR beta chain was sequenced within a study of regulatory dendritic cells for organ transplantation. To note about this clone: Its antigen is currently unknown.

This CDR3 comprises 15 residues. The germline gives CDR1 SGHNT, CDR2 YYREEE (reference sequence). V was clipped by 4 bases and J by 6 bases, with 18 bases between them. Using immunoSEQ multiplex PCR, the repertoire was profiled, and TCRdb retains in-frame clones only, with some absent. The sample has 30,000 to 40,000 clones, roughly nine tenths seen once. General study findings and limits: Alloreactive memory CD8+ T cell pools varied considerably between individuals. Among resting subsets, memory CD8+ cells contained the most alloreactive clonotypes. Memory CD8+ clonal expansion seemed more limited with regulatory than mature dendritic cells.

FACS sorted CD4+ or CD8+ T cells into CD45RA+ naive and CD45RO+ memory. This TCR was sampled from a human donor in good health. The source material was naive CD4+ T cells from blood. Subset of the sample: CD45RA+ naive T cells. The J gene is TRBJ2-3, the V gene TRBV5-4, with a weak D call TRBD1 (5 bases). CDR3 in amino acids: CASSIDSVGFDTQYF. In DNA, the CDR3 is TGTGCCAGCAGCATCGACAGCGTAGGTTTCGATACGCAGTATTTT.